A single sample gave rise to the 29 T cell receptor beta chains below, sequenced in a study of T cell repertoires in cytomegalovirus infection. A single record per CDR3 protein comes from TCRdb applying MiXCR to the reads. The data show about 450,000 distinct CDR3 sequences, with roughly 30% seen just once and around 15% held by the top ten. The sequencing sample was made of PBMCs. The receptors derive from a human donor in good health (CMV status not recorded). Some clones in this sample may be carry-over from other donors' samples.

The V gene is TRBV6-6, the J gene TRBJ2-7; TRBD2 aligns across 11 bases. This CDR3 is built from 13 residues. Germline CDR1 and CDR2: MNHNY and SVGAGI (reference sequence). V shed 5 bases, J shed 8 bases, and the junction held 5 bases outside the gene matches. This CDR3 reads CASSLTSGSQQYF. As DNA, the CDR3 is TGTGCCAGCAGTCTTACTAGCGGGAGTCAGCAGTACTTC.

This sequence joins TRBV6-2 or TRBV6-3 and TRBJ2-1; D is tentatively TRBD1 or TRBD2 (6 bases each). Trimming shortened V by 6 bases and J by 9 bases, and 24 bases separated the two germline ends. CDR3 length equals 16 residues. CDR1 is MNHEY and CDR2 is SVGEGT in the germline V gene. The CDR3 nucleotides are TGTGCCAGCAGACGTACAGGGAGTCTGGCCGGGAGTGAGCAGTTCTTC. It translates to CASRRTGSLAGSEQFF.

This clonotype was seen only a few times. This rearrangement joins TRBV12-3 or TRBV12-4 to TRBJ2-7; weak D call: TRBD1 (6 bases). The V end lost 5 bases, the J end lost 4 bases, and 18 bases lay between the germline ends. The CDR3 is 15 amino acids. The DNA of the CDR3 is TGTGCCAGCAGTCCACGACCCGGACAGAATTACGAGCAGTACTTC. Translating gives CASSPRPGQNYEQYF.

The chain has TRBV5-1 and TRBJ2-5, with D possibly being TRBD2 (5 bases). The CDR3 has 15 residues. CDR1 and CDR2 (germline): SGHRS, YFSETQ. The V end was cut by 0 bases, the J end by 0 bases, with 9 bases between. For the CDR3, the DNA is TGCGCCAGCAGCTTGGGGCTAGCTAACCAAGAGACCCAGTACTTC. Residues: CASSLGLANQETQYF.

This clonotype was picked up a small number of times. The CDR3 DNA follows: TGTGCCAGCGGACAGGCATATGGCTACACCTTC. The encoded protein is CASGQAYGYTF. The chain carries TRBV6-2 or TRBV6-3 and TRBJ1-2, with 7 bases lining up with TRBD1. The germline V gene has CDR1 MNHEY and CDR2 SVGEGT. The V and J ends lost 8 bases and 5 bases, in that order; junction bases with no gene match: 2. The CDR3 is 11 residues long.

The chain recombines TRBV7-6 with TRBJ2-7; a weak D match, TRBD2 (5 bases). V shed 3 bases and J shed 4 bases, with 10 bases lying between them. The germline V gene has CDR1 SGHVS and CDR2 FNYEAQ. The CDR3 loop spans 13 amino acids. In DNA form, the CDR3 reads TGTGCCAGCAGCTTCTTCGGCGGGTACGAGCAGTACTTC. Protein product: CASSFFGGYEQYF.

This chain links TRBV5-4 with TRBJ2-3, with no clear D. The CDR3 is 13 amino acids. The germline CDR1 and CDR2 sequences are SGHNT and YYREEE (reference sequence). Trimming left V 4 bases short and J 6 bases short, with 12 bases between. This chain's CDR3 is CASSPFLGDTQYF. CDR3 coding DNA: TGTGCCAGCAGCCCGTTCTTAGGGGATACGCAGTATTTT.

V usage is TRBV19 and J usage is TRBJ2-1, with D maybe TRBD2 (5 bases). Trimming took 2 bases from V and 7 from J, leaving 9 bases between them. This CDR3 is built from 13 residues. Germline-derived CDR1 and CDR2 are LNHDA and SQIVND (reference sequence). The chain's CDR3 is CASSIKTGNEQFF. CDR3 sequence (DNA): TGTGCCAGTAGTATAAAAACGGGGAATGAGCAGTTCTTC.

This clonotype was observed many times. The chain couples TRBV12-3 or TRBV12-4 to TRBJ2-7, with TRBD2 identical over 9 bases. V shed 5 bases, J shed 4 bases, and the junction held 6 bases outside the gene matches. The CDR3 contains 14 residues. CDR3 loop: CASSPGLAGYEQYF. CDR3 nucleotide sequence: TGTGCCAGCAGTCCGGGACTAGCTGGGTACGAGCAGTACTTC.

The chain recombines TRBV29-1 with TRBJ2-1, with 8 bases matching TRBD2. J was trimmed by 14 bases and V by 3 bases; bases with no gene match: 9. This CDR3 is built from 12 residues. The germline gives CDR1 SQVTM, CDR2 ANQGSEA. This CDR3 reads CSVDAGGRLEFF. CDR3 DNA sequence: TGCAGCGTTGATGCGGGGGGCCGTTTGGAGTTCTTC.

The chain joins TRBV20-1 to TRBJ2-5; no clear D gene. Germline assignment: CDR1 DFQATT and CDR2 SNEGSKA (reference sequence). CDR3 length: 13 residues. V was shortened by 8 bases and J by 2 bases, with 15 bases between the two germline ends. CDR3 sequence (DNA): TGCAGTTCGAGGTGGCTAGGGCAAGAGACCCAGTACTTC. Encoded protein: CSSRWLGQETQYF.

The J gene is TRBJ2-7, the V gene TRBV6-1; 7 nucleotides match TRBD2. Germline loops: CDR1 MNHNS, CDR2 SASEGT. With V trimmed by 6 bases and J by 2 bases, 4 bases remained unmatched. CDR3 length: 13 amino acids. CDR3 protein: CASSSGTTYEQYF. The CDR3 DNA reads TGTGCCAGCAGCTCCGGGACTACCTACGAGCAGTACTTC.

There are many counts of this clonotype. The chain uses TRBV7-8 and TRBJ2-3, with D possibly TRBD1 on 6 matching bases. The CDR3 consists of 14 residues. Germline CDR1 and CDR2: SGHVS and FQNEAQ. V lost 1 base to trimming and J lost 5 bases, with 10 bases between them. The CDR3 here is CASSLEQGIDTQYF. CDR3 coding DNA: TGTGCCAGCAGCTTAGAACAGGGTATAGATACGCAGTATTTT.

The rearrangement uses TRBV5-6 and TRBJ1-5, with TRBD1 matching over 9 bases. The trim removed 0 bases at V and 5 bases at J, leaving 6 bases unmatched. The CDR3 is 16 residues long. The V gene's germline CDR1 is SGHDT and CDR2 YYEEEE. CDR3 loop: CASSLGPGQGHQPQHF. CDR3 nucleotides: TGTGCCAGCAGCTTGGGTCCCGGACAGGGGCATCAGCCCCAGCATTTT.

The gene calls are TRBV6-5 and TRBJ1-2, with TRBD1 as a possible D gene (5 bases). This CDR3 spans 18 amino acids. The V and J ends lost 0 bases and 0 bases respectively, with 17 bases between them. Germline V gene lookup returns CDR1 MNHEY and CDR2 SVGAGI. The CDR3 loop is CASSYSAVAGATNYGYTF. CDR3 nucleotides: TGTGCCAGCAGTTACTCCGCCGTGGCCGGGGCGACTAACTATGGCTACACCTTC.

To note about this clonotype: This may stem from a read error, because a much larger clone lies one nucleotide away. The V and J genes are TRBV7-6 and TRBJ2-1; no firm D call. The CDR3 covers 16 residues. Germline lookup yields CDR1 SGHVS and CDR2 FNYEAQ. The CDR3 is CANSLGDFGTVDEQFF. CDR3 coding DNA: TGTGCCAACAGCTTAGGTGACTTCGGAACTGTGGATGAGCAGTTCTTC. Using reference TRBV7-6 and TRBJ2-1 for the parts outside the CDR3, the full variable domain is GAGVSQSPRYKVTKRGQDVALRCDPISGHVSLYWYRQALGQGPEFLTYFNYEAQQDKSGLPNDRFSAERPEGSISTLTIQRTEQRDSAMYRCANSLGDFGTVDEQFFGPGTRLTVL.

For the CDR3, the DNA is TGCGCCAGCAGCCAAGCGGACAGGGGATTTGGAAACACCATATATTTT. Protein product: CASSQADRGFGNTIYF. V is TRBV4-1 and J is TRBJ1-3; 9 bases are a match to TRBD1. The CDR3 has 16 residues. The V segment lost 1 base and the J segment 3 bases; nucleotides outside the gene matches: 4. Germline V gene lookup returns CDR1 MGHRA and CDR2 YSYEKL.

In its sample, this clonotype was seen a few times. No conserved phenylalanine or tryptophan ends this CDR3, so it is likely a read error. The chain combines TRBV12-3 or TRBV12-4 with TRBJ2-5, with 12 bases fitting TRBD2. The ends lost 4 bases at V and 7 bases at J; junction bases unmatched: 10. This CDR3 contains 16 residues. The CDR3 DNA reads as TGTGCCAGCAGTTCCTCTTCTAGCGGGGGGGCCTGGACCCAGTACTTA. Translation gives CASSSSSSGGAWTQYL.

This clonotype was seen a handful of times. V and J are TRBV7-9 and TRBJ1-2; D is perhaps TRBD1 (6 bases). Trimming removed 5 bases at V and 4 bases at J, with 17 bases between. This CDR3 is built from 15 residues. Per the germline V gene, CDR1 is SEHNR and CDR2 is FQNEAQ (reference sequence). CDR3 region: CASSAQTGAPYGYTF. The DNA for the CDR3 is TGTGCCAGCAGCGCCCAGACAGGAGCTCCCTATGGCTACACCTTC.

This clonotype showed up just a few times. The rearrangement uses TRBV6-4 and TRBJ1-2; D unresolved. CDR1 MRHNA and CDR2 SNTAGT come from the germline V gene. Between the trimmed V and J ends, which lost 0 bases and 4 bases, there was a span of 15 bases. The CDR3 contains 16 residues. Here the CDR3 reads CASSDSVNLLFYGYTF. The CDR3 DNA reads TGTGCCAGCAGTGACTCCGTGAACCTGCTTTTCTATGGCTACACCTTC.

This clonotype was detected many times. The rearrangement links TRBV7-2 to TRBJ1-5, with 11 bases matching TRBD1. CDR1 is SGHTA and CDR2 is FQGNSA in the germline V gene. V trimming: 5 bases; J trimming: 4 bases; junction bases outside the gene matches: 1. This CDR3 has 14 amino acids. The CDR3, as DNA: TGTGCCAGCAGCCGGGACAGGGGGAATCAGCCCCAGCATTTT. Translated: CASSRDRGNQPQHF. Full variable domain (missing parts from reference TRBV7-2 and TRBJ1-5): GAGVSQSPSNKVTEKGKDVELRCDPISGHTALYWYRQSLGQGLEFLIYFQGNSAPDKSGLPSDRFSAERTGGSVSTLTIQRTQQEDSAVYLCASSRDRGNQPQHFGDGTRLSIL.

This clonotype was seen many times. The V gene is TRBV7-6, the J gene TRBJ2-1, with 7 bases matching TRBD2. J lost 4 bases, V lost 6 bases, and 3 bases had no gene match. This CDR3 is built from 13 residues. Germline CDR1 is SGHVS and CDR2 is FNYEAQ. CDR3 loop: CASRSGVYNEQFF. In nucleotides, the CDR3 is TGTGCCAGCAGGAGCGGGGTTTACAATGAGCAGTTCTTC. Combining the CDR3 with reference TRBV7-6 and TRBJ2-1 gives the whole variable domain GAGVSQSPRYKVTKRGQDVALRCDPISGHVSLYWYRQALGQGPEFLTYFNYEAQQDKSGLPNDRFSAERPEGSISTLTIQRTEQRDSAMYRCASRSGVYNEQFFGPGTRLTVL.

This clonotype occurred a few times. The chain combines TRBV7-8 with TRBJ2-3; 8 nucleotides line up with TRBD1. After removal of 3 bases from V and 4 bases from J, the junction contained 3 bases not matched to a gene. In germline, CDR1 is SGHVS, CDR2 FQNEAQ. The CDR3 length is 14 residues. The CDR3: CASSLDRVADTQYF. Written as DNA, the CDR3 is TGTGCCAGCAGCTTGGACAGGGTAGCAGATACGCAGTATTTT.

This clonotype is a singleton in its sample. This chain joins TRBV29-1 and TRBJ2-5, with D perhaps matching TRBD1 (6 bases). Trimming took 4 bases from V and 7 from J, leaving 16 bases between them. The germline gives CDR1 SQVTM, CDR2 ANQGSEA. The CDR3 is made up of 13 amino acids. The CDR3 sequence is CSVGQANAGTQYF. The CDR3 region has the DNA TGCAGCGTTGGACAGGCAAACGCGGGGACCCAGTACTTC. The complete variable domain, with remaining parts taken from reference TRBV29-1 and TRBJ2-5, reads SAVISQKPSRDICQRGTSLTIQCQVDSQVTMMFWYRQQPGQSLTLIATANQGSEATYESGFVIDKFPISRPNLTFSTLTVSNMSPEDSSIYLCSVGQANAGTQYFGPGTRLLVL.

The sample holds a few counts of this clonotype. This chain uses TRBV7-9 with TRBJ1-2; D possibly corresponds to TRBD1 (6 bases). Germline lookup yields CDR1 SEHNR and CDR2 FQNEAQ (reference sequence). V lost 5 bases and J lost 7, with 14 bases in between. The CDR3 has 13 amino acids. DNA of the CDR3: TGTGCCAGCAGCCCGATCCCAGGGGTTGGCTACACCTTC. This gives the protein CASSPIPGVGYTF.

The chain combines TRBV29-1 with TRBJ1-1, with TRBD1 matching over 8 bases. The CDR3 covers 14 residues. The V gene end was trimmed by 4 bases and the J gene end by 3 bases; junction bases not matched to a gene: 7. Germline V gene lookup returns CDR1 SQVTM and CDR2 ANQGSEA. The CDR3 sequence: CSVGNRGEYTEAFF. CDR3 in DNA: TGCAGCGTTGGGAACAGGGGGGAGTACACTGAAGCTTTCTTT.

This sequence joins TRBV6-1 and TRBJ1-4; TRBD1 might be the D (5 bases). Per germline, CDR1 MNHNS and CDR2 SASEGT. This CDR3 is 12 amino acids long. V shed 5 bases and J shed 9 bases, with 10 bases lying between them. CDR3: CASSLDRQKLFF. CDR3 DNA: TGTGCCAGCAGTCTCGACAGACAAAAACTGTTTTTT.

V and J are TRBV14 and TRBJ2-1, with D uncertain. Germline V gives CDR1 SGHDN, CDR2 FVKESK. This CDR3 is 15 amino acids long. Deletions cut 0 bases from V and 7 bases from J, with 13 bases between. CDR3 in amino acids: CASSQEMVGWNEQFF. For the CDR3, the DNA is TGTGCCAGCAGCCAAGAAATGGTAGGGTGGAATGAGCAGTTCTTC. The full variable domain, in which reference TRBV14 and TRBJ2-1 provide the parts outside the CDR3, is EAGVTQFPSHSVIEKGQTVTLRCDPISGHDNLYWYRRVMGKEIKFLLHFVKESKQDESGMPNNRFLAERTGGTYSTLKVQPAELEDSGVYFCASSQEMVGWNEQFFGPGTRLTVL.

This clonotype was counted a few times. The gene calls are TRBV4-1 and TRBJ2-1; D is perhaps TRBD2 (6 bases). The germline CDR1 and CDR2 sequences are MGHRA and YSYEKL. CDR3 length: 17 residues. V dropped 0 bases and J dropped 0 bases, with 12 bases sitting between them. This CDR3 is CASSQDALASSYNEQFF. The CDR3 DNA reads TGCGCCAGCAGCCAAGATGCTCTAGCGAGCTCCTACAATGAGCAGTTCTTC.